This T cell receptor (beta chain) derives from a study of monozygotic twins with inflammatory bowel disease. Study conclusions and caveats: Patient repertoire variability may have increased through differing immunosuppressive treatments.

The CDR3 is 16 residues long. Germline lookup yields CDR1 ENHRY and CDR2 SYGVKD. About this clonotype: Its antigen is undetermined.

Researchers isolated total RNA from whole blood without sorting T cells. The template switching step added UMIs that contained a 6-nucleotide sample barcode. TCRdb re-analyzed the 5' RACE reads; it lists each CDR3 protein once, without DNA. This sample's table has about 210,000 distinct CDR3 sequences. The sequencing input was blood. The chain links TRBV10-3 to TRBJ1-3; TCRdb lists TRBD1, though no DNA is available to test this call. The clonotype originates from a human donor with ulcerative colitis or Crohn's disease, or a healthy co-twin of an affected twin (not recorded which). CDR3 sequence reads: CAISELRTVVGNTIYF.